What follows describes a single T cell receptor beta chain. This sample is part of a study of blood T cell repertoires in COVID-19. Using immunoSEQ multiplex PCR, the repertoire was profiled, and TCRdb retains in-frame clones only, with some absent. Among about 97,000 clones listed, about 92% were seen once. CDR3 length: 14 residues. The V end lost 1 base, the J end lost 7 bases, and 13 bases lay between the germline ends. The germline gives CDR1 SGHVS, CDR2 FQNEAQ. The TCR was taken from a man aged 50 to 60 with active COVID-19. The J gene is TRBJ1-1, the V gene TRBV7-8; tentatively, D is TRBD1 (6 bases). The sequencing input was peripheral blood. The CDR3 DNA is TGTGCCAGCAGCTTAGGCCAGGGGAACGATGAAGCTTTCTTT. The encoded protein is CASSLGQGNDEAFF.